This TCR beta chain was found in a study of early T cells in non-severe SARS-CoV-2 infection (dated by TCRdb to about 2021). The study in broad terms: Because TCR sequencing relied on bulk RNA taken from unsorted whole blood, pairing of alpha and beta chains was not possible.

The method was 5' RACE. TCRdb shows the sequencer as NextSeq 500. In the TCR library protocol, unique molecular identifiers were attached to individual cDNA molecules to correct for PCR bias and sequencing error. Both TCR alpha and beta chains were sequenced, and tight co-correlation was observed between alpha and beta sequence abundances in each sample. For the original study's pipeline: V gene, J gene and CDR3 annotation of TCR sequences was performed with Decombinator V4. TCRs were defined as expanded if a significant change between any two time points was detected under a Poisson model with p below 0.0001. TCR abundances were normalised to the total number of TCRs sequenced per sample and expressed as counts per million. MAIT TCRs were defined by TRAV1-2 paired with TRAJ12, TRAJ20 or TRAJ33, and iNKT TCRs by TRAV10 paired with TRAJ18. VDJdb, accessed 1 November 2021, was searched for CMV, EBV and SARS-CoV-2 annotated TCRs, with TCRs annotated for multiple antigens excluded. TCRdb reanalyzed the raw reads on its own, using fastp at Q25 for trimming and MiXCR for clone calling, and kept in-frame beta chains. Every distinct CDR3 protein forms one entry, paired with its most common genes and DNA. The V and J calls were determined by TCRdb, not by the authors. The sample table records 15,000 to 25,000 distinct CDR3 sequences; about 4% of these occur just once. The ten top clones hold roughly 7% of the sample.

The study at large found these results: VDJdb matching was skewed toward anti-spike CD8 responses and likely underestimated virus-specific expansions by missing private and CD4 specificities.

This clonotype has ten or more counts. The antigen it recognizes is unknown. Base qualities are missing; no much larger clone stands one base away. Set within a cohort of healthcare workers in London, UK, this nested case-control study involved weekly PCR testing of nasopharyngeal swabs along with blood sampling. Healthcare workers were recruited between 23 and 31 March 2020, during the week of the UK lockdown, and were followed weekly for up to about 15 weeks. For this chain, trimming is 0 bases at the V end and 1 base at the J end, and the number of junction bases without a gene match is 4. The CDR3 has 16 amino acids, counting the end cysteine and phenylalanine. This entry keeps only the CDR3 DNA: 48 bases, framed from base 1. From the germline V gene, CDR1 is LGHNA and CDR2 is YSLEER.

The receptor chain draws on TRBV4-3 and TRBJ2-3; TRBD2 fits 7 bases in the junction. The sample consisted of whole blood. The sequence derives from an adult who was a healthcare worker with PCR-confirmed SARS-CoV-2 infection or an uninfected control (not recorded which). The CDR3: CASSQDTSEGTDTQYF. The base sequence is TGCGCCAGCAGCCAAGATACTAGCGAAGGCACAGATACGCAGTATTTT.